Presented here are 18 T cell receptor beta chains from one specimen sequenced in a study of PD-1 blockade in classical Hodgkin lymphoma. Using immunoSEQ multiplex PCR, the repertoire was profiled, and TCRdb retains in-frame clones only, with some absent. The data hold approximately 12,000 clones, with around 77% observed a single time. With no exception, relapse followed autologous stem cell transplantation in all patients, and brentuximab vedotin exposure varied. Source: peripheral blood mononuclear cells (PBMCs), taken at baseline. The receptors derive from a human donor with classical Hodgkin lymphoma.

CDR3 in amino acids: CASCRQGRETQYF. Here the CDR3 DNA reads TGTGCCAGCTGTCGACAGGGGCGAGAGACCCAGTACTTC. The V call is TRBV6-1, the J call TRBJ2-5, with 8 bases that match TRBD1. J gave up 4 bases and V 8 bases, and 6 bases lay outside the gene matches. CDR1 and CDR2 from the germline V gene are MNHNS and SASEGT. There are 13 residues in the CDR3.

The V call is TRBV5-1, the J call TRBJ2-7, with 7 nucleotides matching TRBD1. This CDR3 is 14 amino acids long. Trimming removed 2 bases from V and 1 base from J; junction bases left unmatched: 3. Germline CDR1 and CDR2: SGHRS and YFSETQ. DNA for the CDR3: TGCGCCAGCAGCTTCTACAGGGGATCCTACGAGCAGTACTTC. Protein product: CASSFYRGSYEQYF.

The J gene is TRBJ1-2, the V gene TRBV7-2; the D is unclear. V was pared by 1 base and J by 0 bases, with 9 bases between. Germline V gives CDR1 SGHTA, CDR2 FQGNSA. This CDR3 comprises 15 residues. DNA for the CDR3: TGTGCCAGCAGCTTAGTGGCTGATCCTAACTATGGCTACACCTTC. It yields the protein CASSLVADPNYGYTF. The full variable domain, in which reference TRBV7-2 and TRBJ1-2 provide the parts outside the CDR3, is GAGVSQSPSNKVTEKGKDVELRCDPISGHTALYWYRQSLGQGLEFLIYFQGNSAPDKSGLPSDRFSAERTGGSVSTLTIQRTQQEDSAVYLCASSLVADPNYGYTFGSGTRLTVV.

This clone was detected only once. This rearrangement joins TRBV9 to TRBJ2-7, with TRBD1 identical over 7 bases. The CDR3 runs 14 residues. Per the germline V gene, CDR1 is SGDLS and CDR2 is YYNGEE. Trimming removed 4 bases from V and 6 bases from J; junction bases left unmatched: 10. The CDR3 DNA is TGTGCCAGCAGCTTAAGACAGGGAGTGGCCGAGCAGTACTTC. Amino acid sequence: CASSLRQGVAEQYF. Full variable domain (outside the CDR3, taken from reference TRBV9 and TRBJ2-7): DSGVTQTPKHLITATGQRVTLRCSPRSGDLSVYWYQQSLDQGLQFLIQYYNGEERAKGNILERFSAQQFPDLHSELNLSSLELGDSALYFCASSLRQGVAEQYFGPGTRLTVT.

The V gene is TRBV6-6, the J gene TRBJ2-2; 10 bases agree with TRBD1. CDR1 and CDR2 (germline): MNHNY, SVGAGI (reference sequence). With 6 bases clipped from V and 4 bases from J, the junction kept 8 bases outside the gene matches. The CDR3 runs 16 residues. The CDR3 here is CASSQVRTGGTGELFF. The CDR3 DNA is TGTGCCAGCAGCCAAGTTAGGACAGGGGGCACCGGGGAGCTGTTTTTT.

This rearrangement joins TRBV6-5 to TRBJ1-2; 7 bases line up with TRBD1. The junction had 5 bases not matched to a gene; V was cut back by 4 bases and J by 0 bases. This CDR3 spans 15 amino acids. Germline V gives CDR1 MNHEY, CDR2 SVGAGI. In DNA form, the CDR3 reads TGTGCCAGCAGTTCCCAGGGGGGAGCTAACTATGGCTACACCTTC. Protein sequence: CASSSQGGANYGYTF.

The rearrangement uses TRBV7-9 and TRBJ1-1, with 7 bases aligning to TRBD1. V lost 4 bases to trimming and J lost 7 bases; unmatched junction nucleotides: 6. Germline CDR1 and CDR2: SEHNR and FQNEAQ (reference sequence). There are 13 residues in the CDR3. The CDR3 nucleotides are TGTGCCAGCAGCTCTCGGACAGGCTATGAAGCTTTCTTT. Its protein is CASSSRTGYEAFF.

The chain links TRBV4-1 to TRBJ2-7, with D possibly being TRBD1 or TRBD2 (5 bases each). The CDR3 contains 15 residues. Germline V gene sequence: CDR1 MGHRA, CDR2 YSYEKL. V lost 1 base, J lost 3 bases, and 13 bases lay in between. In DNA form, the CDR3 reads TGCGCCAGCAGCCAAGCGGGGCAGTGGTACTACGAGCAGTACTTC. Translated: CASSQAGQWYYEQYF.

The chain is built from TRBV7-9 and TRBJ2-7; TRBD2 matches at 12 bases. The CDR3 contains 17 residues. The ends lost 7 bases at V and 3 bases at J; junction bases unmatched: 13. The germline V gene encodes CDR1 SEHNR and CDR2 FQNEAQ (reference sequence). CDR3 residues: CASTTGTSGPSLYEQYF. The CDR3 DNA follows: TGTGCCAGCACCACTGGGACTAGCGGGCCTTCGCTCTACGAGCAGTACTTC.

The chain uses TRBV6-5 and TRBJ2-7; TRBD1 or TRBD2 may be the D gene (5 bases each). CDR3 length: 13 residues. Germline V gene sequence: CDR1 MNHEY, CDR2 SVGAGI. V was cut by 4 bases and J by 3 bases, with 10 bases left in between. The CDR3 is CASSSRGRYEQYF. DNA for the CDR3: TGTGCCAGCAGTTCACGGGGACGCTACGAGCAGTACTTC.

The rearrangement links TRBV6-5 to TRBJ1-2; possibly TRBD1 for D (5 bases). Germline V gene lookup returns CDR1 MNHEY and CDR2 SVGAGI. The CDR3 spans 11 residues. Deletions cut 9 bases from V and 8 bases from J, with 13 bases between. The CDR3 DNA is TGTGCCAGTTGGGACCGCGGGGGCTACACCTTC. Its protein product is CASWDRGGYTF.

This rearrangement joins TRBV6-5 to TRBJ1-5; D not resolved. V was shortened by 0 bases and J by 4 bases, with 7 bases between the two germline ends. Germline CDR1 and CDR2: MNHEY and SVGAGI. This CDR3 has 14 amino acids. As DNA, the CDR3 is TGTGCCAGCAGTTACTCTATGGGGAATCAGCCCCAGCATTTT. It encodes CASSYSMGNQPQHF.

CDR3 residues: CASSLKRQGAYEQYF. CDR3 sequence (DNA): TGTGCCAGCAGCTTGAAGCGACAGGGGGCCTACGAGCAGTACTTC. This chain links TRBV5-4 with TRBJ2-7, with 9 nucleotides matching TRBD1. Germline V lookup: CDR1 SGHNT, CDR2 YYREEE (reference sequence). V shed 1 base and J 2 bases; nucleotides not matched to a gene: 4. The CDR3 length is 15 residues.

The rearrangement joins TRBV27 to TRBJ2-1, with a weak D call TRBD2 (6 bases). Trimming cost V 7 bases and J 5 bases, with 18 bases left between them. Per germline, CDR1 MNHEY and CDR2 SMNVEV (reference sequence). The CDR3 covers 15 residues. The CDR3 reads CASTLSGGTHNEQFF. The CDR3 coding sequence is TGTGCCAGCACCCTGAGTGGGGGGACCCACAATGAGCAGTTCTTC.

The chain employs TRBV27 and TRBJ2-2; D is uncertain. The CDR3 totals 16 residues. CDR1 is MNHEY, CDR2 SMNVEV, per germline (reference sequence). V dropped 0 bases and J dropped 3 bases, with 11 bases sitting between them. As DNA, the CDR3 is TGTGCCAGCAGTTTATCGGTAAACACCTACACCGGGGAGCTGTTTTTT. Translation gives CASSLSVNTYTGELFF.

This chain's CDR3 is CASRSAWGPNEKLFF. CDR3 coding DNA: TGTGCCAGCAGGTCCGCCTGGGGGCCCAATGAAAAACTGTTTTTT. The V and J genes are TRBV28 and TRBJ1-4, with a weak D call TRBD1 (6 bases). The CDR3 length is 15 residues. CDR1 is MDHEN, CDR2 SYDVKM, per germline. The germline V and J ends were trimmed by 6 bases and 5 bases, with 16 bases remaining between them. The whole variable domain, filled in from reference TRBV28 and TRBJ1-4, reads DVKVTQSSRYLVKRTGEKVFLECVQDMDHENMFWYRQDPGLGLRLIYFSYDVKMKEKGDIPEGYSVSREKKERFSLILESASTNQTSMYLCASRSAWGPNEKLFFGSGTQLSVL.

The table lists this clone with a count of one. The chain recombines TRBV10-3 with TRBJ2-7, with 7 bases aligning to TRBD1. With 8 bases clipped from V and 2 bases from J, the junction kept 6 bases outside the gene matches. Germline V CDR1 and CDR2: ENHRY, SYGVKD. CDR3 length: 13 amino acids. The CDR3 loop is CAIDRERAYEQYF. The CDR3 coding sequence is TGTGCCATCGACAGGGAAAGGGCCTACGAGCAGTACTTC.

The J gene is TRBJ1-1, the V gene TRBV4-3; D not resolved. Between the trimmed V and J ends, which lost 0 bases and 0 bases, there was a span of 11 bases. Germline values: CDR1 LGHNA, CDR2 YSLEER. The CDR3 covers 16 residues. The CDR3 DNA sequence: TGCGCCAGCAGCCAAGATTGGGCAGTTCTGAACACTGAAGCTTTCTTT. Translated: CASSQDWAVLNTEAFF.